This paragraph reports one T cell receptor (beta chain). Its antigen is not identified. Sequenced by immunoSEQ multiplex PCR; TCRdb stores in-frame clones only, minus some. Found here are 2 million to 2.5 million clones, 80% to 95% of them singletons; the top ten hold under 0.45%. The data are from a study of shared clonotypes between healthy human individuals. Trimming took 1 base from V and 3 from J; bases not matched to a gene: 3. The CDR3 spans 15 residues. CDR1 is SGHNT, CDR2 YENEEA, per germline. Study conclusions and caveats: Genetic and exposure-history diversity was limited by the small donor number.

The chain links TRBV11-3 to TRBJ2-7, with 10 bases that match TRBD2. The sample taken for sequencing was naive CD4+ T cells from PBMCs. Documented subset: CD45RA+ positively selected. This clonotype was obtained from a young man in good health. Some clones in this sample may be carry-over from other donors' samples. The chain's CDR3 is CASSLASGRDYEQYF. For the CDR3, the DNA is TGTGCCAGCAGCTTAGCGAGCGGGAGGGACTACGAGCAGTACTTC.